The rows below give T cell receptor beta chains drawn from one sample of a study of blood T cell repertoires in COVID-19. Sequencing used immunoSEQ multiplex PCR; TCRdb keeps in-frame clones, though not all of them. This table holds around 100,000 clones, around 90% found once. Sequenced sample: peripheral blood. These receptors originate from a woman in her fifties or sixties with acute or convalescent COVID-19. The CDR3 runs from the conserved cysteine through the conserved F or W. The D gene is left open where the match is weak. Size is stated for part of the rows, as once, few or many counts, or as a class when the clone is expanded.

>TRBV7-9|NA|NA|TRBJ1-2
CASSPEEYGYTF
TGTGCCAGCAGCCCCGAGGAATATGGCTACACCTTC
>TRBV27|NA|NA|TRBJ1-1
CASSPTTGSLGGNTEAFF
TGTGCCAGCAGTCCGACGACGGGGTCTCTGGGAGGTAACACTGAAGCTTTCTTT
>TRBV9|NA|NA|TRBJ2-1
CASSVGGDGNEQFF
TGTGCCAGCAGCGTAGGGGGAGATGGCAATGAGCAGTTCTTC
>TRBV2|NA|NA|TRBJ1-2
CASSPEVYGYTF
TGTGCCAGCAGCCCTGAGGTCTATGGCTACACCTTC
>TRBV6-1|NA|NA|TRBJ1-5
CASSELTNQPQHF
TGTGCCAGCAGTGAGCTCACAAACCAGCCCCAGCATTTT
>TRBV7-2|TRBD2|NA|TRBJ2-7
CASSLASGSGEQYF
TGTGCCAGCAGCCTCGCTAGCGGGAGCGGCGAGCAGTACTTC
>TRBV3-1/TRBV3-2|TRBD1|NA|TRBJ2-5
CASSQRTGGRGETQYF
TGTGCCAGCAGCCAACGGACAGGGGGTAGAGGTGAGACCCAGTACTTC
>TRBV6-5|TRBD1|once|TRBJ1-1
CASKSQGNTEAFF
TGTGCCAGCAAGTCACAGGGGAATACTGAAGCTTTCTTT
>TRBV9|NA|NA|TRBJ2-3
CASSVSPITDTQYF
TGTGCCAGCAGCGTATCCCCCATCACAGATACGCAGTATTTT
>TRBV12-5|TRBD1|NA|TRBJ1-1
CASALIGQGNTEAFF
TGTGCTAGTGCCCTAATAGGACAGGGGAACACTGAAGCTTTCTTT
>TRBV7-3|NA|NA|TRBJ1-2
CASSLSGGYGYTF
TGTGCCAGCAGCTTATCGGGGGGCTATGGCTACACCTTC
>TRBV24-1|NA|NA|TRBJ2-2
CATSTSSNTGELFF
TGTGCCACCTCGACTAGTTCGAACACCGGGGAGCTGTTTTTT
>TRBV18|TRBD1|NA|TRBJ1-2
CASSPRPGGAGGYTF
TGTGCCAGCTCACCACGCCCAGGGGGCGCGGGGGGCTACACCTTC
>TRBV19|NA|NA|TRBJ2-2
CASKRLHANTGELFF
TGTGCCAGTAAGCGCCTTCACGCGAACACCGGGGAGCTGTTTTTT
>TRBV5-6|TRBD1|NA|TRBJ1-5
CASSLSPRGQGGNQPQHF
TGTGCCAGCAGCTTGTCCCCTCGGGGACAGGGTGGCAATCAGCCCCAGCATTTT
>TRBV25-1|NA|NA|TRBJ2-3
CASSEGQAGQADTQYF
TGTGCCAGCAGTGAAGGACAAGCGGGCCAGGCAGATACGCAGTATTTT
>TRBV12-5|TRBD2|NA|TRBJ2-2
CASGVAGHTGELFF
TGTGCTAGTGGGGTAGCGGGCCACACCGGGGAGCTGTTTTTT
>TRBV6-6|TRBD2|NA|TRBJ2-2
CASSPLAELGTGELFF
TGTGCCAGCAGCCCCCTAGCGGAGCTGGGCACCGGGGAGCTGTTTTTT
>TRBV27|TRBD1|NA|TRBJ1-2
CASSLRQGYDGYTF
TGTGCCAGCAGCTTGCGACAGGGTTATGATGGCTACACCTTC
>TRBV28|TRBD1|NA|TRBJ2-2
CASRGPAGTGKVGELFF
TGTGCCAGCAGAGGACCAGCGGGGACAGGGAAAGTCGGGGAGCTGTTTTTT
>TRBV6-1|NA|NA|TRBJ1-4
CASSVRRGPRRDEKLFF
TGTGCCAGCAGTGTAAGGAGGGGCCCAAGGAGGGATGAAAAACTGTTTTTT
>TRBV29-1|TRBD1|NA|TRBJ2-5
CSVEDLGQDFQETQYF
TGCAGCGTTGAAGATTTGGGACAGGACTTCCAAGAGACCCAGTACTTC
>TRBV6-1|NA|NA|TRBJ1-1
CASSEGSLNTEAFF
TGTGCCAGCAGTGAGGGGAGTTTGAACACTGAAGCTTTCTTT
>TRBV28|TRBD1|NA|TRBJ1-5
CASRYRGDNQPQHF
TGTGCCAGCAGGTACAGGGGAGACAATCAGCCCCAGCATTTT
>TRBV6-5|NA|NA|TRBJ1-5
CASGGSGSGNQPQHF
TGTGCCAGCGGAGGGTCGGGCAGTGGCAATCAGCCCCAGCATTTT
>TRBV15|NA|NA|TRBJ1-4
CATSMSTGRNEKLFF
TGTGCCACCAGCATGTCGACAGGACGTAATGAAAAACTGTTTTTT
>TRBV5-6|NA|NA|TRBJ2-1
CASSSVGQPYNEQFF
TGTGCCAGCAGCTCGGTAGGACAACCATACAATGAGCAGTTCTTC
>TRBV2|NA|once|TRBJ2-1
CASKSPGLETYNEQFF
TGTGCCAGTAAGTCTCCGGGACTCGAAACCTACAATGAGCAGTTCTTC
>TRBV12-5|TRBD2|NA|TRBJ2-5
CASGPPTSGSLETQYF
TGTGCTAGTGGCCCTCCTACTAGCGGGAGTTTAGAGACCCAGTACTTC
>TRBV5-6|TRBD1|NA|TRBJ1-2
CASSSTNEHTGDGYTF
TGTGCCAGCAGCTCGACAAACGAACACACAGGGGACGGCTACACCTTC
>TRBV5-4|NA|NA|TRBJ2-2
CASSRTQGATGELFF
TGTGCCAGCAGCAGGACCCAGGGCGCCACCGGGGAGCTGTTTTTT
>TRBV11-2|TRBD1|few|TRBJ1-5
CASSLDRGQGGQPQHF
TGTGCCAGCAGCTTAGATCGGGGACAGGGAGGTCAGCCCCAGCATTTT
>TRBV27|TRBD1|NA|TRBJ2-4
CASSTMTGAAKNIQYF
TGTGCCAGCAGTACGATGACAGGGGCAGCCAAAAACATTCAGTACTTC
>TRBV7-9|TRBD1|NA|TRBJ1-4
CASSLTGGGEKLFF
TGTGCCAGCAGCCTGACAGGGGGCGGAGAAAAACTGTTTTTT
>TRBV9|NA|NA|TRBJ1-6
CASSVTGLDSPLHF
TGTGCCAGCAGCGTAACAGGGTTAGACTCACCCCTCCACTTT
>TRBV19|TRBD1|NA|TRBJ2-2
CASSLPGGDHTGELFF
TGTGCCAGTAGTCTACCAGGGGGTGATCACACCGGGGAGCTGTTTTTT
>TRBV11-2|TRBD2|NA|TRBJ2-2
CASSPRAGLLNTGELFF
TGTGCCAGCAGCCCGAGAGCGGGACTCCTGAACACCGGGGAGCTGTTTTTT
>TRBV6-2/TRBV6-3|NA|NA|TRBJ1-5
CASSYSNRNQPQHF
TGTGCCAGTAGTTACAGCAATCGCAATCAGCCCCAGCATTTT
>TRBV6-5|NA|NA|TRBJ1-2
CAISQGLTYGYTF
TGTGCCATCAGCCAGGGGCTAACCTATGGCTACACCTTC
>TRBV19|NA|NA|TRBJ1-1
CASSPKTPLGNTEAFF
TGTGCCAGTAGTCCCAAGACACCACTTGGGAACACTGAAGCTTTCTTT
>TRBV6-5|TRBD2|NA|TRBJ2-7
CASSSTSGRVNEQYF
TGTGCCAGCAGTTCGACTAGCGGGAGAGTGAACGAGCAGTACTTC
>TRBV7-2|TRBD2|NA|TRBJ2-5
CASSLFPSGRGETQYF
TGTGCCAGCAGCTTATTCCCGAGCGGGAGGGGAGAGACCCAGTACTTC
>TRBV7-9|NA|NA|TRBJ2-5
CASSLGTPGTQYF
TGTGCCAGCAGCTTAGGTACTCCGGGGACCCAGTACTTC
>TRBV3-1/TRBV3-2|TRBD2|NA|TRBJ2-2
CASSQVIPILAGPNTGELFF
TGTGCCAGCAGCCAAGTAATCCCTATACTAGCGGGACCTAACACCGGGGAGCTGTTTTTT
>TRBV7-2|TRBD1|NA|TRBJ2-6
CASSLVTGVTGANVLTF
TGTGCCAGCAGCTTAGTGACAGGGGTCACTGGGGCCAACGTCCTGACTTTC